This T cell receptor beta chain derives from a study of OX40 agonist ivuxolimab in advanced cancers. Study background: With ivuxolimab, an agonistic anti-OX40 (CD134) antibody, patients were treated. Treatment received earlier with anti-PD-1, anti-PD-L1 or anti-CTLA-4 agents was allowed, and approximately 44% had some. There were three patients with partial responses, one having hepatocellular carcinoma and two cutaneous melanoma.

Germline V CDR1 and CDR2: LNHDA, SQIVND (reference sequence). Trimming cost V 3 bases and J 8 bases; bases outside gene matches: 15. The CDR3 covers 16 residues. Sequencing was performed with immunoSEQ multiplex PCR; in TCRdb, only in-frame clones are kept and a portion is missing. The sample consists of under 8,000 clones, about nine tenths of them appearing once. This TCR was recovered from an adult with an advanced solid tumor such as melanoma, head and neck, liver or kidney cancer. Sequenced here: CD4+ or CD8+ T cells sorted from blood, sampled in a trial of the OX40 agonist ivuxolimab. The rearrangement links TRBV19 to TRBJ1-2; 7 bases are a match to TRBD1. In DNA, the CDR3 is TGTGCCAGTAGTATTCCCCATTATGACAGGGAGAGGGGCTACACCTTC. It encodes CASSIPHYDRERGYTF.